The present TCR beta chain was sequenced within a study of blood T cell repertoires in COVID-19. Study in general: Donors in the United States, Italy and Spain gave samples during acute or convalescent COVID-19. Sources were T cells, B-cell-depleted T cells, or PBMCs; the material itself was cDNA or gDNA.

Participants' own reports of clinical history determined their cohort assignment. Germline V gives CDR1 SGHDT, CDR2 YYEEEE. This CDR3 is built from 19 residues. The junction had 17 bases not matched to a gene; V was cut back by 1 base and J by 2 bases. The assay was immunoSEQ multiplex PCR, and TCRdb's table has in-frame clones only and misses some. Here the sample spans around 310,000 clones, around nine tenths being singletons. The material sequenced was PBMCs or T cells enriched from blood (not recorded which). V usage is TRBV5-6 and J usage is TRBJ1-2; 7 nucleotides line up with TRBD1. The sequence was collected from a woman aged 25-40 years who had recovered from COVID-19. The CDR3 is CASSLPRWAYRGSNYGYTF. The CDR3 nucleotides are TGTGCCAGCAGCTTGCCGAGGTGGGCCTACAGGGGATCCAACTATGGCTACACCTTC. The full variable domain, in which reference TRBV5-6 and TRBJ1-2 provide the parts outside the CDR3, is DAGVTQSPTHLIKTRGQQVTLRCSPKSGHDTVSWYQQALGQGPQFIFQYYEEEERQRGNFPDRFSGHQFPNYSSELNVNALLLGDSALYLCASSLPRWAYRGSNYGYTFGSGTRLTVV.